Sequencing of this TCR beta chain was carried out in a study of control samples from healthy donors and cancer patients. This clone was observed a single time. Libraries were prepared by immunoSEQ multiplex PCR; TCRdb keeps only in-frame clonotypes and omits some of them. Of fewer than 250,000 clones listed, roughly nine tenths were seen once; the top ten hold around 1.9%. Germline assignment: CDR1 MNHEY and CDR2 SMNVEV (reference sequence). The CDR3 totals 13 residues. V shed 7 bases, J shed 6 bases, and the junction held 7 bases outside the gene matches. This chain uses TRBV27 with TRBJ1-2, with 8 bases identical to TRBD1. This sequence originates from a man between 25 and 39 years old in good health. The sample consisted of blood. Here the CDR3 reads CASTRQGIDGYTF. The CDR3, as DNA: TGTGCCAGCACTCGACAGGGGATCGATGGCTACACCTTC.